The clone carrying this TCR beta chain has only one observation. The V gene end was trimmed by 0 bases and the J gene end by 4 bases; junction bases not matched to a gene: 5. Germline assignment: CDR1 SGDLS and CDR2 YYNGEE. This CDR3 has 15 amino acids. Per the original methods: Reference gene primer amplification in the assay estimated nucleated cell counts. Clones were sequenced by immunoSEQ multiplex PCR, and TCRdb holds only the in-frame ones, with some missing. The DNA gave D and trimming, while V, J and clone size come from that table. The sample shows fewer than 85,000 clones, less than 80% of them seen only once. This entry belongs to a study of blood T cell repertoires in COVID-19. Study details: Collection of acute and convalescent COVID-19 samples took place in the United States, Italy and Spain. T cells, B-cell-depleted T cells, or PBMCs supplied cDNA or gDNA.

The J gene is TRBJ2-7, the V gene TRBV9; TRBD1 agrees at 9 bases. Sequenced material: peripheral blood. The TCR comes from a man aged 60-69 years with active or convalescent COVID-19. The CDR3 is CASSVAPGQGYEQYF. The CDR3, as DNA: TGTGCCAGCAGCGTAGCGCCGGGACAGGGTTACGAGCAGTACTTC. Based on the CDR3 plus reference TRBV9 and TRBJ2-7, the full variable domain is DSGVTQTPKHLITATGQRVTLRCSPRSGDLSVYWYQQSLDQGLQFLIQYYNGEERAKGNILERFSAQQFPDLHSELNLSSLELGDSALYFCASSVAPGQGYEQYFGPGTRLTVT.